The following is a T cell receptor (beta chain) sequence with its context. Its antigen specificity is not known. Base qualities are not provided; no much larger clone lies one nucleotide away. The sample belongs to a study of cytomegalovirus exposure and HLA in healthy donors (TCRdb year 2017). About the investigation overall: An earlier analysis of under 600 of the donors reported 250 to 300 Gb of sequence data and 117 million unique TCR beta sequences from roughly 180 million T cells. Approximately 330 gigabases of sequencing data and roughly 80 million unique TCR sequences made up an early release that covered 500 to 700 HLA-typed donors. The genetic ancestry cluster associated with self-reported Caucasian donors included around 76% of the 398 genotyped donors. The study aimed to test whether cataloging public T cell receptors could reveal signatures of past pathogen exposure. The T cell repertoires of around 730 subjects were profiled by immunosequencing and related to cytomegalovirus serostatus. Along with the approximately 650-subject first cohort, a separate validation cohort of 120 different subjects was used. High-throughput TCR immunosequencing, statistical association of individual TCRs with disease status, and machine learning were combined to predict cytomegalovirus infection status. A later analysis re-examined previously published TCR beta repertoires from around 670 donors and added high-resolution HLA genotyping to investigate patterns of TCR occurrence. The later analysis used no new phenotypic data to find candidate immune exposures, relying instead on TCR beta sequences and their occurrence across donors. In an earlier analysis of a few hundred of the donors, high-throughput TCR beta sequencing was used to judge whether each TCR beta V gene segment behaved as functional or pseudogenic. Alongside the repertoire data, information on donor age, sex, ethnicity and CMV serostatus was compiled. A later genetic analysis used genome-wide SNP genotypes for about 65% of the 666 donors, treating that subset as a discovery cohort. All discovery cohort repertoires had been generated on a single sequencing platform. Both class I and class II loci were covered by HLA typing, at four-digit resolution. Typing coverage varied by locus: roughly 629-640 donors for A, B, C, DRB1 and DQB1; more than 500 for DQA1; more than 600 for DPA1; approximately 470 for DPB1. A few DR-DQ haplotypes were handled as single units for association and clustering because linkage in the cohort was strong. Across roughly 420 genotyped donors of the cohort, an average of about 200,000 unique TCR beta nucleotide sequences per donor were sequenced, and about a sixth of those sequences were non-productive. On the study overall, not on this receptor specifically: Strong co-occurrence of HLA alleles, especially DR and DQ, made assigning TCR associations to individual alleles difficult. In an earlier analysis of some 550 of the donors, most TCR beta V segments were observed in productive rearrangements about 87% or about 30% of the time, broadly matching IMGT annotations. A later analysis found that most CMV-associated TCR beta chains appeared HLA-restricted, with HLA associations seemingly driven largely by CMV exposure. In vitro tests confirmed that a few of the cytomegalovirus-associated TCR beta chains recognize cytomegalovirus antigens. Compared with the 666-donor mean, donors in an Asian-associated ancestry cluster had fewer N-insertions in productive TCRs, according to a later genetic analysis. A further reported finding was that TCR beta sequences accurately predicted the HLA-A and HLA-B alleles for most subjects in the first cohort. A later analysis found that TCR association rates varied across HLA loci, with DRB1 alleles showing the most associated TCRs and HLA-C alleles the fewest. Only TCR beta chains were sequenced in this cohort, and the absence of alpha or paired-chain data limited detectable features. Across donors, most TCR sequences were observed very rarely, whereas some public TCRs were present in many individuals. Correlated functional status among segregating V segments might reflect linkage disequilibrium, but an unknown experimental factor could not be ruled out. Because some donors lacked HLA typing at each locus, the association tests relied only on the typed subset. Compared with equally common non-associated chains, HLA-associated TCR beta chains in a later analysis were more clonally expanded and had lower generation probabilities. The 87-base-pair reads could not distinguish some IMGT-functional V segments, including TRBV6-2 and TRBV6-3, so those segments were excluded. Roughly uniform sequencing depth across donors was assumed in presence/absence analyses, although this assumption may not hold. The authors suggested that the approach could potentially be extended to other disease states and immunological phenotypes. Cytomegalovirus status was reported to be diagnosed by the classifier with high specificity and sensitivity in both the original and validation cohorts. For the cohort, immune exposure information was limited to CMV serostatus. In the study, approximately 150 TCR beta chains were listed as associated with cytomegalovirus. A cluster of highly shared sequence variants was judged likely to represent a technical artifact of the sequencing pipeline. A later analysis associated 17,000 or so TCR beta sequences with specific HLA alleles at a false discovery rate of 0.05. V-gene and J-gene trimming of TCR beta chains was associated with a missense DCLRE1C variant in a later genetic analysis, and the association was replicated in an independent cohort. A later analysis reported that several top co-occurrence clusters appeared linked to parvovirus B19, influenza, CMV and Epstein-Barr virus. Because counts were too low, about 18 rarely observed V segments, including chromosome 9 orphons, were excluded from the earlier analysis of some 590 of the donors.

The CDR3 has 11 amino acids, counting the end cysteine and phenylalanine. Left in the record is the CDR3 DNA by itself, 33 bases read in frame from the first base. V is pared back by 4 bases and J by 7 bases, with 7 bases lying between the germline termini. Based on the germline V gene (reference sequence), the CDR1 and CDR2 sequences are SEHNR and FQNEAQ. Libraries were made using the immunoSEQ multiplex PCR assay. For the multiplex PCR, a mixture combining 60 forward primers for TCR Vbeta segments and 13 reverse primers for TCR Jbeta segments was used. A multiplex PCR assay on genomic DNA amplified the CDR3 region of rearranged TCR beta genes. The amplified TCR beta libraries were sequenced on the Illumina HiSeq System as 87-base-pair reads. The study's own analysis went as follows. A later analysis tallied roughly 76 million unique TCR beta chains across the 666 repertoires, and approximately 11 million of those chains were shared by two or more donors. Raw reads were error-corrected and collapsed into unique sequences with a nearest-neighbor algorithm that merged closely related sequences to remove PCR and sequencing errors. V, D and J gene segments were assigned by aligning CDR3 sequences to IMGT reference sequences. For a sequence to be retained, a match of at least six nucleotides to both a V gene segment and a J gene segment was required. Rearrangements were classified as productive when the CDR3 lacked stop codons and remained in frame with V and J, and all other rearrangements were classified as non-productive. CDR3 was defined by IMGT convention, running from the second conserved V-encoded cysteine to the conserved J-encoded phenylalanine. The earlier analysis of some 600 of the donors excluded sequences that lacked an unambiguous match to a single V gene segment. An earlier analysis of fewer than 750 of the donors classified V segments as functional when productive rearrangements were above 56.7% and as segregating when the standard deviation between donors was above 5%. A statistical classification framework was built to diagnose cytomegalovirus status from the catalog of TCR beta chain sequences. V and J gene assignment, in a later analysis, came from comparing TCR nucleotide sequences with IMGT/GENE-DB human TR gene sequences. The TCRdist pipeline was used in a later analysis to assign CDR3 sequences and most-parsimonious VDJ recombination scenarios. In a later analysis, each TCR beta chain was defined by its CDR3 amino acid sequence together with its V-gene family, and reads lacking a unique V-gene family were excluded. As a way to deal with suspected cross-contamination and a sequencing artifact, a later analysis dropped more than 500 nucleotide sequences that were highly shared and had low generation probability. In a later analysis, a clonal expansion index was calculated for each public chain from normalized within-repertoire ranks of inferred template counts. In a later analysis, generation probabilities were computed using a VDJ recombination model fitted to out-of-frame rearrangements, and the results were checked against IGoR. In a later analysis, hypergeometric tests were used to score TCR-TCR, TCR-HLA and TCR-CMV co-occurrence, with a repertoire-size bias correction applied to TCR pairs. To estimate false discovery rates, a later analysis permuted the HLA or CMV assignments 20 times. A later analysis grouped co-occurring TCRs with DBSCAN, adding TCRdist sequence similarity when clustering within HLA-allele-positive subsets. Repertoires with fewer than 30,000 or more than 120,000 public chains were left out of co-occurrence clustering, as were four to six repertoires with anomalous nucleotide sharing. This is the immuneACCESS table as TCRdb keeps it, with only in-frame sequences that have V and J called. A part of the clones is gone; compared with another copy, unresolved V genes explain less than half, and the rest is unexplained. That table is the source of V, J and clone size, and D and trimming were worked out from the DNA. Recorded for this sample are 150,000 to 200,000 clones; 70% to 90% of them occurred a single time. Almost 9.5% of the sample belongs to the ten largest clones.

The cohort comprised approximately 700 healthy bone marrow donors. Cohort members were all nominally healthy when sampled, although unrecorded immune exposures were likely present. The donor was CMV seropositive and was included in the group of 250 to 300 seropositive cohort members. Each donor provided a peripheral blood sample, and peripheral blood mononuclear cells were used for TCR beta sequencing. The Qiagen DNeasy Blood Extraction Kit was used to extract genomic DNA from the blood cell samples. Material for sequencing was PBMCs. The rearranged segments are TRBV7-9 and TRBJ1-2; the D gene identity is not certain. This sequence was found in a man younger than 35 in good health and CMV-seropositive. The DNA sequence is as follows: TGTGCCAGCAGCTCGGAGGTTGGCTACACCTTC. Its protein reads: CASSSEVGYTF. Here the CDR3 is joined to the reference TRBV7-9 and TRBJ1-2 genes, and the full variable domain is: DTGVSQNPRHKITKRGQNVTFRCDPISEHNRLYWYRQTLGQGPEFLTYFQNEAQLEKSRLLSDRFSAERPKGSFSTLEIQRTEQGDSAMYLCASSSEVGYTFGSGTRLTVV.